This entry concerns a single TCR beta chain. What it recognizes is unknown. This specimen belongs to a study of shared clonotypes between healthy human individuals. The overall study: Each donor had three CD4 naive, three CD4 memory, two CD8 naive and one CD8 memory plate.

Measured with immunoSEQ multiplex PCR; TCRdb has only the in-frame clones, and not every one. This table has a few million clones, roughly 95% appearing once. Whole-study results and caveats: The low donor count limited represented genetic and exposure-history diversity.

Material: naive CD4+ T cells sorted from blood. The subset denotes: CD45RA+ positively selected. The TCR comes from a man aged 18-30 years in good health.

The CDR3 bases are TGTGCCAGCAGCTTAGCTCCAACCAAGGGGGCCGCACTGAACACTGAAGCTTTCTTT. Protein: CASSLAPTKGAALNTEAFF. The V and J genes are TRBV7-2 and TRBJ1-1; TRBD1 matches at 7 bases. The trim removed 0 bases at V and 0 bases at J, leaving 13 bases unmatched. The CDR3 consists of 19 residues. In germline, CDR1 is SGHTA, CDR2 FQGNSA.